This T cell receptor beta chain was recovered during a study of blood T cell repertoires in COVID-19. The overall study: Sites across the United States, Italy and Spain contributed samples from acute and convalescent COVID-19. From T cells, B-cell-depleted T cells, or PBMCs came the material, which was cDNA or gDNA.

As processed by the authors: From reference gene primer amplification, estimates of nucleated cell counts were derived. Produced via immunoSEQ multiplex PCR; TCRdb's table is partial and in-frame only. Clonal size and the V and J genes are those of that table, whereas D and trimming came from the DNA. The sample consists of about 220,000 clones, roughly 84% of them appearing once. CDR1 is MGHDK and CDR2 is SYGVNS in the germline V gene. The CDR3 runs to 15 residues. The V end lost 7 bases, the J end lost 6 bases, and 16 bases lay between the germline ends. The sample comprised peripheral blood. This sequence joins TRBV25-1 and TRBJ1-6, with a possible D match to TRBD1 (5 bases). The sequence came from a man in his fifties who had recovered from COVID-19. DNA of the CDR3: TGTGCCAGCACCAGAGCAGGGATGTTTAATTCACCCCTCCACTTT. Its translation is CASTRAGMFNSPLHF.